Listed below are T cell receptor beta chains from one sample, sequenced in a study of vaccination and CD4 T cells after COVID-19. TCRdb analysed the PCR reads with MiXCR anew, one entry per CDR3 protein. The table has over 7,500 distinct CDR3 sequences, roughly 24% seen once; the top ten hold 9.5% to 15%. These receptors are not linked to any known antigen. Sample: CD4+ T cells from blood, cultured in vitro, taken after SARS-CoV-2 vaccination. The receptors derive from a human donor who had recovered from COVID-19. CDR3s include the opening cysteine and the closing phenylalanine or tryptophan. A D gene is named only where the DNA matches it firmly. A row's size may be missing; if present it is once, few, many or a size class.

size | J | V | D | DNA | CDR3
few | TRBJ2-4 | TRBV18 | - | TGTGCCAGCTCACCGCCTCGGCGGACGGTTCAGTACTTC | CASSPPRRTVQYF
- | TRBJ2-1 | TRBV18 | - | TGTGCCAGCTCACCATCCGTGGGTGTGAGGTTCTTC | CASSPSVGVRFF
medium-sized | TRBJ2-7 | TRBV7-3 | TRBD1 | TGTGCCAGCAGCCGCGGGGGACAGGGGGGAGAGCAGTACTTC | CASSRGGQGGEQYF
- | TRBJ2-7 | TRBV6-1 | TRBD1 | TGTGCCAGCAGTCCCACGACAGGGGCCGAGGGCGAGCAGTACTTC | CASSPTTGAEGEQYF
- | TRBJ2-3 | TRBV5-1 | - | TGCGCCAGCAGCTTGGAAACAAATACGCAGTATTTT | CASSLETNTQYF
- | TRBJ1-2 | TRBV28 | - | TGTGCCAGCAGTTTGACCGACCCCTTTGATGGCTACACCTTC | CASSLTDPFDGYTF
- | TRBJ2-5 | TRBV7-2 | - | TGTGCCAGCAGCGCCCAGGGGGAGACCCAGTACTTC | CASSAQGETQYF
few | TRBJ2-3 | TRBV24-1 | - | TGTGCCACCAGTGATTTACCGGGGTTGGGCACAGATACGCAGTATTTT | CATSDLPGLGTDTQYF
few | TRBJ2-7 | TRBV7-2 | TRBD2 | TGTGCCAGCAGCTTAGCGCGGATAGCGGGCCCGTACTTC | CASSLARIAGPYF
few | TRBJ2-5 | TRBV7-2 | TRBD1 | TGTGCCAGCAGCCCCCCGGGACAGGGAAGGGAGACCCAGTACTTC | CASSPPGQGRETQYF
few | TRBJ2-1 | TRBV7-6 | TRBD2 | TGTGCCAGCAGCTTAGTCCGGACTAGCGGGAGCCCCCATGAGCAGTTCTTC | CASSLVRTSGSPHEQFF
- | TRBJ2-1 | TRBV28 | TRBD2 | TGTGCCAGCAGTGCCGGGACTAGGATGAATGAGCAGTTCTTC | CASSAGTRMNEQFF
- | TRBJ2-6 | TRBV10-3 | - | TGTGCCGCGGGACAGAAGAGCTCTGGGGCCAACGTCCTGACTTTC | CAAGQKSSGANVLTF
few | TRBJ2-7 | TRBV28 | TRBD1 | TGTGCCAGCAGTCAGACAGGGCTCGACGAGCAGTACTTC | CASSQTGLDEQYF
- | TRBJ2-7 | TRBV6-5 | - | TGTGTCAGCAGTTTGCAGGGTGGATACGAGCAGTACTTC | CVSSLQGGYEQYF
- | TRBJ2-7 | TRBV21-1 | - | TGTGCCTGCATCAACACTGGGACACCGAAAAACTACGAGCAGTACTTC | CACINTGTPKNYEQYF
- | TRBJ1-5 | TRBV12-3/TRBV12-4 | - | TGTGCCAGCAGTTTAAGGGGCCGTGAAGTCGGGGGTAGCAATCAGCCCCAGCATTTT | CASSLRGREVGGSNQPQHF
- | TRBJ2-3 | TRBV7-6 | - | TGTGCCAGCAGTCAACCCCACGGGGGGCCGGATACGCAGTATTTT | CASSQPHGGPDTQYF
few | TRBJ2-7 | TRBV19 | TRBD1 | TGTGCCAGTAGCGGACAGGGGGAAACTAGCCCCTACGAGCAGTACTTC | CASSGQGETSPYEQYF
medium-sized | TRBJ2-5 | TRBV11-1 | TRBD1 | TGTGCCAGCAGCTCGGACAGGGGGTGGGAGACCCAGTACTTC | CASSSDRGWETQYF
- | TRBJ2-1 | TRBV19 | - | TGTGCCAGTAGTAAACAGCCACAATACCCGTACAATGAGCAGTTCTTC | CASSKQPQYPYNEQFF
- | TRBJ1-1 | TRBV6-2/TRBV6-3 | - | TGTGCCAGCGCCTGGAGGTTAGGGATCGCGAACACTGAAGCTTTCTTT | CASAWRLGIANTEAFF
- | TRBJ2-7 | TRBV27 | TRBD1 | TGTGCCAGCGGGATTCCGGGACAGGGCTACGAGCAGTACTTC | CASGIPGQGYEQYF
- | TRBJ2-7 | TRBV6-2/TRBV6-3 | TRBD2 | TGTGCCAGCTCCTCCCGCCGGCCCGGACTAGCGGCCCTCTACGAGCAGTACTTC | CASSSRRPGLAALYEQYF
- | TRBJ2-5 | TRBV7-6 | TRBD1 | TGTGCCAGCAGCTTACGGACAGGGCTCCAGTACTTC | CASSLRTGLQYF